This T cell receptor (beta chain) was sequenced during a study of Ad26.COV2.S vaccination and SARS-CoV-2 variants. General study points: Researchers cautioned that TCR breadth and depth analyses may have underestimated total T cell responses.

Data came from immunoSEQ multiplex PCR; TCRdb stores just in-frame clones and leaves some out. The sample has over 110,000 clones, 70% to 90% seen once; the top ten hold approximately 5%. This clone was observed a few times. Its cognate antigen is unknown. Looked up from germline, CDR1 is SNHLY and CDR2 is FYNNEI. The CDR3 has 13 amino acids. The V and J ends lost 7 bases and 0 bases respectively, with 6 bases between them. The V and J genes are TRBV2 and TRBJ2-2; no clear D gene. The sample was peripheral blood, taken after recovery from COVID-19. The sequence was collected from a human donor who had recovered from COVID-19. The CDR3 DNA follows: TGTGCCAGCACAGATACGAACACCGGGGAGCTGTTTTTT. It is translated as CASTDTNTGELFF. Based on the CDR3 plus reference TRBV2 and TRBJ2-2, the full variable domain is EPEVTQTPSHQVTQMGQEVILRCVPISNHLYFYWYRQILGQKVEFLVSFYNNEISEKSEIFDDQFSVERPDGSNFTLKIRSTKLEDSAMYFCASTDTNTGELFFGEGSRLTVL.